The clone carrying this T cell receptor (beta chain) was seen more than once but under ten times. Per the germline V gene, CDR1 is LNHNV and CDR2 is YYDKDF (reference sequence). V dropped 0 bases and J dropped 5 bases, with 16 bases sitting between them. CDR3 length equals 16 residues. This specimen belongs to a study of cytomegalovirus exposure and HLA in healthy donors. About the research overall: Among a few hundred genotyped donors, approximately 80% fell in the Caucasian-associated ancestry cluster.

60 Vbeta and 13 Jbeta primers were used in PCR. TCRdb's table, derived via immunoSEQ multiplex PCR, lists solely in-frame clones and lacks some. The repertoire holds approximately 150,000 clones, with about two thirds as singletons. The source material was PBMCs. V gene TRBV15 combines with J gene TRBJ2-5, with D possibly matching TRBD1 (6 bases). This TCR was recovered from a middle-aged man in good health and CMV-seronegative. The CDR3 DNA reads TGTGCCACCAGCAGAGATCGATTACAGGGTCGGGAGACCCAGTACTTC. It translates to CATSRDRLQGRETQYF.